The text below deals with one T cell receptor (beta chain). The antigen remains undetermined. Amplification used 60 Vbeta primers and 13 Jbeta primers. Method: immunoSEQ multiplex PCR; TCRdb's copy keeps in-frame clones and lacks some. This sample contains under 200,000 clones. This entry is derived from a study of cytomegalovirus exposure and HLA in healthy donors. The study, taken as a whole, reports: What TCR beta sequences reportedly achieved was accurate prediction of HLA-A and HLA-B alleles in most subjects.

The CDR3 length is 15 residues. Germline loops: CDR1 LGHNA, CDR2 YSLEER. The V and J ends lost 4 bases and 4 bases, in that order; junction bases with no gene match: 9. The chain links TRBV4-3 to TRBJ1-1; 7 bases fit TRBD1. The source is a young man in good health and CMV-seronegative. The material sequenced was PBMCs. CDR3 bases: TGCGCCAGCAGCCGATCTCGACAGGGAGGCACTGAAGCTTTCTTT. Amino acids: CASSRSRQGGTEAFF.